This T cell receptor (beta chain) was sequenced for a study of cytomegalovirus exposure and HLA in healthy donors. Findings and caveats of the study: It was 150 or so TCR beta chains that were listed as cytomegalovirus-associated. One later analysis, an examination of the 100 to 150 validation repertoires, found that first-cohort TCR clusters tended to co-occur in them. Rare sequences made up most TCRs, while some public TCRs were found in many donors.

TCRdb's table, derived via immunoSEQ multiplex PCR, lists solely in-frame clones and lacks some. The table records 130,000 or so clones, 70% to 90% of them present only once. The CDR3 covers 18 residues. Unmatched junction bases numbered 19, after V lost 10 bases and J lost 3 bases. In germline, CDR1 is MNHEY, CDR2 SMNVEV (reference sequence). The donors formed part of the roughly 110-subject validation cohort, distinct from the roughly 640-subject first cohort. Comments on this clone: Antigen unknown.

The sample consisted of PBMCs. This chain connects TRBV27 to TRBJ2-1; 9 positions match TRBD2. The sequence came from a woman between 18 and 29 years old in good health and CMV-seronegative. CDR3 sequence: CATVGSAGGNPFYNEQFF. For the CDR3, the DNA is TGTGCCACCGTGGGGAGCGCGGGAGGGAATCCCTTCTACAATGAGCAGTTCTTC.